The 19 T cell receptor beta chains below come from one sample, sequenced in a study of post-analysis software for immune sequencing data. Incorporated into the TCR beta cDNA libraries were unique molecular identifiers, which served to reduce PCR and sequencing biases. TCRdb used MiXCR to reprocess the PCR reads, holding one entry per CDR3 protein. The data contain roughly 700,000 distinct CDR3 sequences, 25% to 30% of them singletons. Study outcomes and limitations: About five TRBV segments, including TRBV5-6, TRBV5-1 and TRBV20-1, were more frequent in patients than controls.

These receptors lack a known antigen. Sequences were obtained from blood. These receptors were obtained from a girl between 10 and 17 years old with multiple sclerosis.

This clonotype was seen a few times. The V call is TRBV6-5, the J call TRBJ2-4, with D unresolved. Per the germline V gene, CDR1 is MNHEY and CDR2 is SVGAGI. Deletions cut 2 bases from V and 2 bases from J, with 16 bases between. This CDR3 has 17 residues. The CDR3 nucleotides are TGTGCCAGCAGTTACGGAGAGCCCACCGCTTCCAAAAACATTCAGTACTTC. Protein sequence: CASSYGEPTASKNIQYF.

This clonotype has only a few counts. The CDR3 spells CASSLEAGRDQPQHF. CDR3 in DNA: TGTGCCAGCAGTTTAGAGGCAGGACGAGACCAGCCCCAGCATTTT. V and J are TRBV12-3 or TRBV12-4 and TRBJ1-5; D gene uncertain. Trimming stripped 1 base from V and 7 bases from J, with 14 bases between. The CDR3 has 15 amino acids.

This clonotype was counted a few times. V usage is TRBV29-1 and J usage is TRBJ2-7; no reliable D call. Trimming pared 3 bases from V and 2 bases from J, leaving 11 bases between. The CDR3 totals 13 residues. Germline CDR1 is SQVTM and CDR2 is ANQGSEA. CDR3 region: CSVDSGNTYEQYF. CDR3 in DNA: TGCAGCGTTGACTCCGGTAATACCTACGAGCAGTACTTC.

This clonotype was detected a few times. The chain combines TRBV12-3 or TRBV12-4 with TRBJ2-3; 8 positions agree with TRBD1. After removal of 5 bases from V and 0 bases from J, the junction contained 7 bases not matched to a gene. The CDR3 runs 16 residues. CDR3 residues: CASSPFRGPSTDTQYF. The CDR3 DNA reads TGTGCCAGCAGTCCGTTCAGGGGGCCAAGCACAGATACGCAGTATTTT.

This chain joins TRBV29-1 and TRBJ2-7, with D perhaps TRBD1 or TRBD2 (5 bases each). CDR1 is SQVTM, CDR2 ANQGSEA, per germline. V lost 4 bases and J 4 bases, leaving 20 bases between the germline ends. This CDR3 spans 15 amino acids. In DNA, the CDR3 is TGCAGCGTTGGAAACCGGGACCCTCCGACTTACGAGCAGTACTTC. It encodes CSVGNRDPPTYEQYF.

The table lists this clonotype with a few counts. This rearrangement joins TRBV7-2 to TRBJ2-3; D is possibly TRBD2 (6 bases). The V end was cut by 0 bases, the J end by 4 bases, with 20 bases between. This CDR3 spans 18 amino acids. The germline gives CDR1 SGHTA, CDR2 FQGNSA. CDR3 DNA: TGTGCCAGCAGCTTAGCGGGCGTCGGGCGGGACCCAGCAGATACGCAGTATTTT. This encodes CASSLAGVGRDPADTQYF.

This chain uses TRBV7-2 with TRBJ2-1; D not certain. Trimming left V 4 bases short and J 0 bases short, with 13 bases between. CDR3 length: 16 residues. From germline, CDR1 is SGHTA and CDR2 FQGNSA. CDR3 in DNA: TGTGCCAGCAGCTGGCGCACACCTAACTCCTACAATGAGCAGTTCTTC. Translation: CASSWRTPNSYNEQFF.

CDR3 protein: CSARIPGLGFYNEQFF. CDR3 DNA: TGCAGTGCTAGAATCCCCGGCCTTGGTTTCTACAATGAGCAGTTCTTC. The chain is built from TRBV20-1 and TRBJ2-1; D remains ambiguous. Germline CDR1 and CDR2: DFQATT and SNEGSKA (reference sequence). Trimming cost V 2 bases and J 3 bases, with 17 bases left between them. The CDR3 runs 16 residues.

The chain uses TRBV6-2 or TRBV6-3 and TRBJ2-1; weak D call: TRBD2 (6 bases). The germline CDR1 and CDR2 sequences are MNHEY and SVGEGT. This CDR3 contains 15 residues. V was trimmed by 10 bases and J by 0 bases, leaving 16 bases between them. The CDR3 sequence: CATQARGNSYNEQFF. DNA for the CDR3: TGTGCCACCCAGGCCCGGGGGAACTCCTACAATGAGCAGTTCTTC.

The chain employs TRBV6-2 or TRBV6-3 and TRBJ1-5, with 10 bases lining up with TRBD1. This CDR3 is built from 17 residues. Germline CDR1 MNHEY, CDR2 SVGEGT. J was trimmed by 7 bases and V by 2 bases; bases with no gene match: 11. The CDR3 sequence: CASSYPWDRGTSQPQHF. The CDR3 DNA is TGTGCCAGCAGTTACCCTTGGGACAGGGGAACGAGCCAGCCCCAGCATTTT.

V and J are TRBV11-2 and TRBJ2-5; no reliable D call. CDR1 and CDR2 from the germline V gene are SGHAT and FQNNGV. Trimming shortened V by 3 bases and J by 11 bases, and 13 bases separated the two germline ends. The length of the CDR3 is 12 residues. CDR3 in amino acids: CASSFRRADQYF. For the CDR3, the DNA is TGTGCCAGCAGCTTCCGTAGGGCCGATCAGTACTTC.

The V and J genes are TRBV27 and TRBJ2-5; D is possibly TRBD1 (5 bases). The CDR3 has 15 residues. Germline-derived CDR1 and CDR2 are MNHEY and SMNVEV (reference sequence). V shed 3 bases and J shed 4 bases, with 15 bases lying between them. CDR3 in amino acids: CASSFISSRGETQYF. The CDR3 DNA follows: TGTGCCAGCAGTTTCATCAGCTCAAGGGGAGAGACCCAGTACTTC.

The CDR3 spells CASSVTSNTGSNTGELFF. The CDR3 DNA is TGTGCCAGCAGCGTAACCTCAAACACAGGATCGAACACCGGGGAGCTGTTTTTT. The J gene is TRBJ2-2, the V gene TRBV9; D is perhaps TRBD1 (5 bases). The CDR3 is made up of 18 amino acids. Trimming cost V 1 base and J 0 bases, with 16 bases left between them. The germline V gene encodes CDR1 SGDLS and CDR2 YYNGEE.

This clonotype was counted a few times. V and J are TRBV6-2 or TRBV6-3 and TRBJ1-5; D gene uncertain. Trimming cost V 6 bases and J 2 bases, with 14 bases left between them. The CDR3 sequence is 15 residues long. Germline assignment: CDR1 MNHEY and CDR2 SVGEGT. CDR3 loop: CASRDGLGRNQPQHF. DNA of the CDR3: TGTGCCAGCAGGGACGGACTAGGGCGCAATCAGCCCCAGCATTTT.

This clonotype was observed at least ten times. The CDR3 DNA follows: TGTGCCAGCAGCACCCCCTCGCACCAACAGGATGAGCAGTTCTTC. Translation: CASSTPSHQQDEQFF. The V gene is TRBV7-6, the J gene TRBJ2-1, with D tentatively TRBD1 (5 bases). Germline V gene lookup returns CDR1 SGHVS and CDR2 FNYEAQ. The CDR3 covers 15 residues. V gave up 5 bases and J gave up 8 bases, with 19 bases separating them.

The CDR3 DNA is TGCAGTGCTAGTAGTCCGTGGGGTCTCTCCTACAATGAGCAGTTCTTC. It yields the protein CSASSPWGLSYNEQFF. V gene TRBV20-1 combines with J gene TRBJ2-1, with unresolved D. Germline values: CDR1 DFQATT, CDR2 SNEGSKA (reference sequence). The V end lost 3 bases, the J end lost 0 bases, and 15 bases lay between the germline ends. This CDR3 is 16 amino acids long.

Only a few counts were recorded for this clonotype. The V and J genes are TRBV25-1 and TRBJ1-1; D call uncertain. CDR3 size: 12 residues. V lost 2 bases to trimming and J lost 2 bases, with 3 bases between them. The germline V gene encodes CDR1 MGHDK and CDR2 SYGVNS. The CDR3 is CASSERNTEAFF. CDR3 DNA: TGTGCCAGCAGTGAACGAAACACTGAAGCTTTCTTT.

This chain uses TRBV5-1 with TRBJ2-1; the D gene could be TRBD1 or TRBD2 (6 bases each). The germline V and J ends were trimmed by 1 base and 1 base, with 15 bases remaining between them. The CDR3 is made up of 17 amino acids. From germline, CDR1 is SGHRS and CDR2 YFSETQ. In nucleotides, the CDR3 is TGCGCCAGCAGCTTGTTCGGGGGCTTGGGGTCCTACAATGAGCAGTTCTTC. It yields the protein CASSLFGGLGSYNEQFF.

This chain uses TRBV10-3 with TRBJ2-7; no clear D. There are 12 residues in the CDR3. Trimming pared 4 bases from V and 0 bases from J, leaving 4 bases between. The germline V gene encodes CDR1 ENHRY and CDR2 SYGVKD. CDR3 in amino acids: CAISANSYEQYF. The DNA of the CDR3 is TGTGCCATCAGTGCCAACTCCTACGAGCAGTACTTC.